This TCR beta chain was documented in a study of siplizumab effects on memory and regulatory T cells. Some clones are missing from TCRdb's copy, which holds only in-frame ones; the method was immunoSEQ multiplex PCR. The sample contains roughly 25,000 clones, approximately 80% of which appear only once. Germline V gene sequence: CDR1 WNHNN, CDR2 SYGVQD (reference sequence). The CDR3 length is 13 residues. Trimming took off 3 bases at V and 1 base at J, with 6 bases between the two ends. The chain has TRBV10-1 and TRBJ1-1; unclear D gene. The specimen was memory CD4+ T cells sorted from blood. This clonotype was sampled from a human donor in good health. This CDR3 reads CASSDQRNTEAFF. In DNA form, the CDR3 reads TGCGCCAGCAGTGACCAGAGGAACACTGAAGCTTTCTTT.